One and the same sample provided the 23 T cell receptor beta chains below, sequenced in a study of blood T cell repertoires in COVID-19. The data were produced by immunoSEQ multiplex PCR, yet TCRdb's version contains in-frame clones alone and is incomplete. The data hold roughly 250,000 clones, with around 81% observed a single time. What was sequenced was peripheral blood. The source of these receptors is a woman in her fifties or sixties with active or convalescent COVID-19.

CDR3 sequence: CASSQYYSGRTGGSYEQYF. The CDR3 bases are TGCGCCAGCAGTCAATACTACTCGGGGCGGACAGGGGGAAGCTACGAGCAGTACTTC. The chain employs TRBV23-1 and TRBJ2-7; 10 bases map to TRBD1. TRBV23-1 is annotated as an ORF whose role is uncertain. The junction had 15 bases not matched to a gene; V was cut back by 1 base and J by 3 bases. CDR3 length: 19 amino acids.

J is TRBJ1-1 and V is TRBV2; 8 positions agree with TRBD1. This CDR3 is 14 amino acids long. J gave up 2 bases and V 8 bases, and 7 bases lay outside the gene matches. Germline loops: CDR1 SNHLY, CDR2 FYNNEI. In nucleotides, the CDR3 is TGTGCCAGCCTCTTGCAGGGGGCCAACACTGAAGCTTTCTTT. It codes for CASLLQGANTEAFF.

The rearrangement joins TRBV7-8 to TRBJ2-7; 12 bases match TRBD2. CDR1 and CDR2 from the germline V gene are SGHVS and FQNEAQ. The trim removed 4 bases at V and 2 bases at J, leaving 3 bases unmatched. The CDR3 runs 15 residues. As DNA, the CDR3 is TGTGCCAGCAGCTCCCTAGCGGGAGGGCCCTACGAGCAGTACTTC. The encoded protein is CASSSLAGGPYEQYF.

The CDR3 bases are TGTGCCAGCAGCCTAGCAGGGGATCTGGTCTCCGGTAATTCACCCCTCCACTTT. Its translation: CASSLAGDLVSGNSPLHF. The chain is built from TRBV3-1 (or the pseudogene TRBV3-2) and TRBJ1-6; weak D call: TRBD1 (6 bases). Germline lookup yields CDR1 LGHDT and CDR2 YNNKEL (reference sequence). V shed 4 bases and J shed 6 bases, with 22 bases lying between them. The CDR3 runs 18 residues.

The CDR3 loop is CAWATHGLALGEQFF. The DNA of the CDR3 is TGTGCCTGGGCTACTCATGGGCTAGCGCTTGGAGAGCAGTTCTTC. The gene calls are TRBV30 and TRBJ2-1; tentative D call: TRBD2 (6 bases). The CDR3 has 15 amino acids. V shed 5 bases and J shed 10 bases, with 24 bases lying between them. In germline, CDR1 is GTSNPN, CDR2 SVGIG (reference sequence). The entire variable domain, with the rest obtained from reference TRBV30 and TRBJ2-1, is as follows: SQTIHQWPATLVQPVGSPLSLECTVEGTSNPNLYWYRQAAGRGLQLLFYSVGIGQISSEVPQNLSASRPQDRQFILSSKKLLLSDSGFYLCAWATHGLALGEQFFGPGTRLTVL.

The chain is built from TRBV27 and TRBJ2-1; TRBD2 might be the D (5 bases). CDR3 length equals 15 residues. In germline, CDR1 is MNHEY, CDR2 SMNVEV (reference sequence). Trimming cost V 0 bases and J 1 base, with 7 bases left between them. The CDR3 sequence is CASSLSEASYNEQFF. CDR3 nucleotides: TGTGCCAGCAGTTTATCGGAGGCTTCCTACAATGAGCAGTTCTTC.

The gene calls are TRBV7-3 and TRBJ1-5; 8 positions match TRBD1. Germline V lookup: CDR1 SGHTA, CDR2 FQGTGA. This CDR3 spans 17 amino acids. J was trimmed by 6 bases and V by 5 bases; bases with no gene match: 15. This chain's CDR3 is CASSPDRERGSGQPQHF. CDR3 coding DNA: TGTGCCAGCAGCCCGGACAGGGAAAGAGGTTCCGGTCAGCCCCAGCATTTT.

This sequence joins TRBV6-4 and TRBJ2-1, with D unclear. V gave up 0 bases and J gave up 4 bases, with 10 bases separating them. Germline V CDR1 and CDR2: MRHNA, SNTAGT. The CDR3 is made up of 15 amino acids. The DNA for the CDR3 is TGTGCCAGCAGTGACTCGAGGATGGGTTACAATGAGCAGTTCTTC. Translating gives CASSDSRMGYNEQFF.

This clone was detected only a few times. V and J are TRBV10-3 and TRBJ1-5; no clear D. Germline CDR1 is ENHRY and CDR2 is SYGVKD. The CDR3 runs to 13 residues. V was trimmed by 3 bases and J by 5 bases, leaving 8 bases between them. The CDR3 DNA follows: TGTGCCATCAGTGACCGGGTAGATCAGCCCCAGCATTTT. Translating it yields CAISDRVDQPQHF.

CDR3 residues: CASSQTRTGGSGNTIYF. The CDR3 coding sequence is TGTGCCAGCAGCCAAACCAGGACAGGGGGCTCTGGAAACACCATATATTTT. The genes are TRBV4-2 and TRBJ1-3, with TRBD1 matching over 10 bases. The germline CDR1 and CDR2 sequences are LGHNA and YNFKEQ. CDR3 length equals 17 residues. J gave up 0 bases and V 2 bases, and 4 bases lay outside the gene matches.

The rearrangement uses TRBV19 and TRBJ1-1; the D gene is possibly TRBD1 (6 bases). The CDR3 has 13 residues. Between the trimmed V and J ends, which lost 10 bases and 0 bases, there was a span of 12 bases. Looked up from germline, CDR1 is LNHDA and CDR2 is SQIVND (reference sequence). DNA of the CDR3: TGTGCCACCCGACAGGATCTGAACACTGAAGCTTTCTTT. Translation: CATRQDLNTEAFF. The full variable domain, in which reference TRBV19 and TRBJ1-1 provide the parts outside the CDR3, is DGGITQSPKYLFRKEGQNVTLSCEQNLNHDAMYWYRQDPGQGLRLIYYSQIVNDFQKGDIAEGYSVSREKKESFPLTVTSAQKNPTAFYLCATRQDLNTEAFFGQGTRLTVV.

This clone was counted only a few times. The gene calls are TRBV2 and TRBJ2-2, with TRBD2 matching over 11 bases. The germline CDR1 and CDR2 sequences are SNHLY and FYNNEI. V trimming: 5 bases; J trimming: 2 bases; junction bases outside the gene matches: 10. The CDR3 contains 18 residues. The CDR3 region has the DNA TGTGCCAGCAGTTCAACTACTAGCGGGAGTGCAAACACCGGGGAGCTGTTTTTT. This sequence encodes CASSSTTSGSANTGELFF.

This rearrangement joins TRBV27 to TRBJ2-1, with 9 bases lining up with TRBD2. The V gene's germline CDR1 is MNHEY and CDR2 SMNVEV (reference sequence). The CDR3 runs 16 residues. The V segment lost 4 bases and the J segment 6 bases; nucleotides outside the gene matches: 10. The CDR3 nucleotides read TGTGCCAGCAGTTCTCCCGGGACTAGCCTCTCCAATGAGCAGTTCTTC. Translation gives CASSSPGTSLSNEQFF.

The chain joins TRBV13 to TRBJ1-3; D gene uncertain. This CDR3 is 15 amino acids long. Germline values: CDR1 PRHDT, CDR2 FYEKMQ (reference sequence). The V gene lost 4 bases and the J gene lost 0 bases, with 10 bases spanning the gap. The CDR3 is CASSSLTVSGNTIYF. DNA for the CDR3: TGTGCCAGCAGCTCCCTTACAGTCTCTGGAAACACCATATATTTT.

This clone came up a few times. The chain has TRBV28 and TRBJ2-7, with D maybe TRBD1 (5 bases). The germline V and J ends were trimmed by 3 bases and 2 bases, with 11 bases remaining between them. From germline, CDR1 is MDHEN and CDR2 SYDVKM. This CDR3 contains 14 residues. Written as DNA, the CDR3 is TGTGCCAGCAGTTTCTTACGGACACCCTACGAGCAGTACGTC. It codes for CASSFLRTPYEQYV.

The chain has TRBV4-2 and TRBJ2-6, with 10 bases fitting TRBD1. The CDR3 loop spans 18 amino acids. Per germline, CDR1 LGHNA and CDR2 YNFKEQ. With 3 bases clipped from V and 0 bases from J, the junction kept 5 bases outside the gene matches. DNA for the CDR3: TGTGCCAGCAGCCAGTCCGGGACAGGGGCCTCTGGGGCCAACGTCCTGACTTTC. Protein: CASSQSGTGASGANVLTF.

The chain uses TRBV11-2 and TRBJ1-2, with TRBD1 matching over 8 bases. The CDR3 sequence is 14 residues long. V lost 4 bases and J lost 4; bases outside the gene matches: 5. Germline V CDR1 and CDR2: SGHAT, FQNNGV. CDR3 amino acids: CASSSDRAAYGYTF. The DNA for the CDR3 is TGTGCCAGCAGCTCGGACAGGGCAGCCTATGGCTACACCTTC.

The J gene is TRBJ2-2, the V gene TRBV18; perhaps TRBD2 as D (5 bases). V was shortened by 1 base and J by 5 bases, with 14 bases between the two germline ends. The CDR3 consists of 16 residues. Germline CDR1 is KGHSH and CDR2 is LQKENI. CDR3 in DNA: TGTGCCAGCTCACCACTTGCCGGGGAAGGAACCGGGGAGCTGTTTTTT. Its protein product is CASSPLAGEGTGELFF. Looking up the rest from reference TRBV18 and TRBJ2-2 gives the full variable domain: NAGVMQNPRHLVRRRGQEARLRCSPMKGHSHVYWYRQLPEEGLKFMVYLQKENIIDESGMPKERFSAEFPKEGPSILRIQQVVRGDSAAYFCASSPLAGEGTGELFFGEGSRLTVL.

The chain employs TRBV24-1 and TRBJ1-1, with TRBD1 identical over 8 bases. Germline lookup yields CDR1 KGHDR and CDR2 SFDVKD. The CDR3 is 13 residues long. Trimming at V came to 9 bases and at J to 5 bases, leaving 7 bases not matched to a gene. In nucleotides, the CDR3 is TGTGCCACCGGCACAGGGGGAGGAACTGAAGCTTTCTTT. It specifies CATGTGGGTEAFF.

For the CDR3, the DNA is TGTGCCAGCAGCAAATCCGGGACTAGCGGGGGGGGTACGCAGTATTTT. Translated, it gives CASSKSGTSGGGTQYF. The V call is TRBV7-9, the J call TRBJ2-3; 16 bases align to TRBD2. CDR1 and CDR2 from the germline V gene are SEHNR and FQNEAQ (reference sequence). The junction had 7 bases not matched to a gene; V was cut back by 5 bases and J by 8 bases. The CDR3 length is 16 residues.

The chain carries TRBV6-6 and TRBJ2-7; no clear D. The V end was cut by 5 bases, the J end by 0 bases, with 8 bases between. Germline CDR1 reads MNHNY; CDR2 reads SVGAGI (reference sequence). The CDR3 has 13 residues. The CDR3 DNA reads as TGTGCCAGCAGTCCCGGTGTCTCCTACGAGCAGTACTTC. Translated, it gives CASSPGVSYEQYF.

V is TRBV30 and J is TRBJ1-5; 8 nucleotides align to TRBD1. Per germline, CDR1 GTSNPN and CDR2 SVGIG (reference sequence). CDR3 length equals 15 residues. With V trimmed by 1 base and J by 1 base, 3 bases remained unmatched. The CDR3 DNA sequence: TGTGCCTGGAGTGGGGACAGGATCAGCAATCAGCCCCAGCATTTT. Amino acid sequence: CAWSGDRISNQPQHF.

The rearrangement joins TRBV12-3 or TRBV12-4 to TRBJ1-2; maybe TRBD1 (5 bases). CDR3 length: 12 amino acids. V was pared by 5 bases and J by 4 bases, with 8 bases between. CDR3 region: CASSRTSYGYTF. The CDR3 region has the DNA TGTGCCAGCAGTCGGACATCCTATGGCTACACCTTC.